This TCR beta chain came from a study of blood T cell repertoires in COVID-19. CDR1 is SGHRS, CDR2 YFSETQ, per germline. The CDR3 spans 15 residues. The ends lost 2 bases at V and 2 bases at J; junction bases unmatched: 5. Some clones are missing from TCRdb's copy, which holds only in-frame ones; the method was immunoSEQ multiplex PCR. There are some 250,000 clones in the sample; roughly nine tenths occur only once, and 1.2% lies in the top ten. The chain recombines TRBV5-1 with TRBJ2-3; 7 nucleotides align to TRBD2. The receptor was derived from a human donor in a cohort exposed to, infected with or recovered from COVID-19 (not recorded which). The donor label of this sample is uncertain. The sequenced sample was PBMCs or T cells enriched from blood (not recorded which). The CDR3, as DNA: TGCGCCAGCAGCTTCGGAGCGGGGTACACAGATACGCAGTATTTT. Amino acid sequence: CASSFGAGYTDTQYF. Full variable domain (missing parts from reference TRBV5-1 and TRBJ2-3): KAGVTQTPRYLIKTRGQQVTLSCSPISGHRSVSWYQQTPGQGLQFLFEYFSETQRNKGNFPGRFSGRQFSNSRSEMNVSTLELGDSALYLCASSFGAGYTDTQYFGPGTRLTVL.